The T cell receptor beta chain under discussion was sequenced for a study of blood T cell repertoires in COVID-19 (dated by TCRdb to 2020 to 2022). As for the study more broadly: Samples from collaborators originated in the United States, Italy and Spain and spanned both the acute and convalescent phases of COVID-19. The prospective study material was composed of cDNA or gDNA derived from T cells, B-cell-depleted T cells, or PBMCs. The dataset comprised deeply sampled blood TCRbeta repertoires from subjects exposed to, actively infected with, or recovered from COVID-19. The repertoires were released in a freely available public database intended as a resource for research on the immune response to SARS-CoV-2. The samples were drawn from two sources: the first 160 participants of the ongoing ImmuneRACE study, and about 1,300 subjects contributed by 6 global collaborators. A de-identified subject ID, COVID-19 status, age in years and sex were almost always included in the sample metadata. Where available, HLA class I and class II types were obtained from metadata supplied by the sample provider rather than from assay-based typing. Study-wide findings and limitations: How much clinical and demographic metadata was included differed by source and by participant, and the metadata was provided uncurated.

With respect to this clone: Its antigen remains undetermined. No base quality information exists; no much larger clone differs at one position.

Spanning cysteine to phenylalanine, the CDR3 consists of 15 amino acids. Of all the DNA, just the CDR3 is kept, 45 bases in frame from base 1. Relative to germline, V is 6 bases shorter and J is 7 bases shorter, with 21 bases between their ends. From the germline V gene (reference sequence), CDR1 is MNHNY and CDR2 is SVGAGI. TCRbeta CDR3 regions were amplified from genomic DNA by means of the immunoSEQ Assay, a bias-controlled multiplex PCR. Under the source paper's analysis protocol: Nucleated cell counts per sample were estimated from amplification of reference gene primers within the assay. Sequence reads were collapsed and filtered to measure the absolute abundance of every unique TCRbeta CDR3 rearrangement. Productive Simpson clonality was computed per sample as the square root of Simpson's diversity index over productive rearrangements. TCRdb's version of the immuneACCESS table is confined to in-frame rearrangements and falls short of the full clone set. An unresolved V gene accounts for under half of the shortfall where checked; the remainder is of unknown origin. The V and J calls and the clone size are those of that table, but D and trimming were determined from the DNA. This sample lists about 73,000 clones; over 70% were detected once. The ten largest clones add up to more than 2.5% of the sample.

Collaborating institutions collected whole blood in K2EDTA tubes following their own protocols. For TCRbeta analysis, collaborators shipped samples in one of three forms: frozen whole blood, isolated PBMCs, or DNA extracted from either of those sample types. This receptor was taken from a man aged 80 or over with active or convalescent COVID-19. The V and J genes are TRBV6-6 and TRBJ1-2; the D gene is perhaps TRBD1, on 6 matching bases. Material: peripheral blood. For the CDR3, the sequence is CASSRTGTPSFGYTF. The DNA reads TGTGCCAGCAGCAGAACCGGGACACCCAGCTTTGGCTACACCTTC.